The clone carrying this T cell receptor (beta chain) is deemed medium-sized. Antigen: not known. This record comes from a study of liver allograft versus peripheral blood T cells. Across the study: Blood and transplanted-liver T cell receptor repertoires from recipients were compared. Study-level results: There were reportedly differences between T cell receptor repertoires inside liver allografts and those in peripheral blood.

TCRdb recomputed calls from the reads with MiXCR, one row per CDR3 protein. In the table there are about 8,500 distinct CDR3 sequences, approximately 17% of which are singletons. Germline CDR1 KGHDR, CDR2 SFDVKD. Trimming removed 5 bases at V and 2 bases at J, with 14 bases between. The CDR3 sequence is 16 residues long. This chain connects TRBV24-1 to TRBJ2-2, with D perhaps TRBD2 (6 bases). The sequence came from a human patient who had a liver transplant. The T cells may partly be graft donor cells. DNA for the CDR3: TGTGCCACCAGTGGGAGGGCGGGACTCAACACCGGGGAGCTGTTTTTT. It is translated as CATSGRAGLNTGELFF.